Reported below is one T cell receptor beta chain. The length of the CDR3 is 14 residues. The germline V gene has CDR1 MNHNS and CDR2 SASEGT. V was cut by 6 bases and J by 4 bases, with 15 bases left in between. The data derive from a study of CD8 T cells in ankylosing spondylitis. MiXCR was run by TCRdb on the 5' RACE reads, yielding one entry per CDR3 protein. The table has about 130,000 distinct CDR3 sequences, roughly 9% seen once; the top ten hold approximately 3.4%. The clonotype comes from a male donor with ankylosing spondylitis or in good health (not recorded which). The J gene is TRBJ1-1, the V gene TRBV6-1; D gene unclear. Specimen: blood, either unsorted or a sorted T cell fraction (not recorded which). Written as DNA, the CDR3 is TGTGCCAGCAGCCACGAGGCTGGGATCACTGAAGCTTTCTTT. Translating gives CASSHEAGITEAFF.